The present TCR beta chain was sequenced within a study of T cell responses to AZD1222 COVID-19 vaccine. Study-level results: Across the whole spike, CD4 TCRs peaked at regions 160-218 and 743-854.

Some clones are missing from TCRdb's copy, which holds only in-frame ones; the method was immunoSEQ multiplex PCR. The sample consists of roughly 260,000 clones, 90% to 95% of them appearing once. On this clone itself: The antigen remains undetermined.

The receptor's source is an adult in good health. The material was peripheral blood, obtained on day 0 of AZD1222 vaccination.

CDR3 DNA sequence: TGTGCCAGCAGCGATTTTAATGAAAAACTGTTTTTT. Protein: CASSDFNEKLFF. The J gene is TRBJ1-4, the V gene TRBV5-6; D is uncertain. V was shortened by 4 bases and J by 4 bases, with 5 bases between the two germline ends. From germline, CDR1 is SGHDT and CDR2 YYEEEE. This CDR3 region has 12 residues.